In this sample, the clone carrying this T cell receptor (beta chain) turned up a few times. The data were obtained in a study of CD8 T cell repertoires and HIV-1 epitope variants. Survey-depth immunoSEQ sequencing covered TCR beta CDR3 regions. Clones were sequenced by immunoSEQ multiplex PCR, and TCRdb holds only the in-frame ones, with some missing. The table has about 95,000 clones, roughly four fifths seen once. The CDR3 has 12 residues. V dropped 3 bases and J dropped 6 bases, with 9 bases sitting between them. Germline V gene sequence: CDR1 LNHNV, CDR2 YYDKDF (reference sequence). The rearrangement uses TRBV15 and TRBJ2-7; D gene uncertain. The clonotype originates from a male donor with HIV. Material for sequencing was uncultured baseline CD8+ T cells from peripheral blood mononuclear cells (PBMCs). The CDR3 bases are TGTGCCACCAGCAGTACCTATTTCGAGCAGTACTTC. Residues: CATSSTYFEQYF.